This record looks at one T cell receptor (beta chain) sequence and its context. The sample belongs to a study of CD8+ T cells in alopecia areata. Treatment reported: oral pan-JAK inhibitor, 5-10 mg twice daily. V lost 4 bases and J 7 bases, leaving 8 bases between the germline ends. The CDR3 contains 12 residues. Germline loops: CDR1 LNHDA, CDR2 SQIVND (reference sequence). Investigators isolated RNA and reverse transcribed it into cDNA to act as the sequencing template. Measured with immunoSEQ multiplex PCR; TCRdb has only the in-frame clones, and not every one. The sample yields approximately 150,000 clones, 85% to 90% seen once.

The sequence was obtained from a human donor with alopecia areata. The chain employs TRBV19 and TRBJ2-1; no definite D call. Material: CD8+ T cells sorted from blood, obtained at week 4, from a patient treated with tofacitinib. CDR3 sequence: CASSTIRNEQFF. The DNA for the CDR3 is TGTGCCAGTAGTACGATACGTAATGAGCAGTTCTTC.